The present entry profiles one T cell receptor (beta chain) with its context. Its specificity is unknown. The libraries were made with immunoSEQ v3. Assay used: immunoSEQ multiplex PCR; TCRdb lists only in-frame clones, some missing. The table has more than 45,000 clones, around 86% seen once. The sample originates from a study of TIL therapy for anti-PD-1-resistant metastatic lung cancer. Study-level information: Half of patients were current or former smokers. Study-wide results and caveats: Patients were highly selected, enriched for treatment-naive, never-smoker and oncogene-addicted cases.

Stated time point: pre-treatment sample, taken before nivolumab and TIL therapy. Enrollment ran from October 2017 to early 2020. V lost 4 bases and J lost 2; bases outside the gene matches: 2. This CDR3 comprises 14 residues. Germline V gene lookup returns CDR1 MNHEY and CDR2 SVGEGT. The V call is TRBV6-2 or TRBV6-3, the J call TRBJ2-7; 10 bases are a match to TRBD2. The source material was blood, sampled at baseline. The TCR originated in a person aged 25-85 years with non-small cell lung cancer. The chain's CDR3 is CASSSGTSAYEQYF. CDR3 coding DNA: TGTGCCAGCAGTTCCGGGACTAGCGCCTACGAGCAGTACTTC.